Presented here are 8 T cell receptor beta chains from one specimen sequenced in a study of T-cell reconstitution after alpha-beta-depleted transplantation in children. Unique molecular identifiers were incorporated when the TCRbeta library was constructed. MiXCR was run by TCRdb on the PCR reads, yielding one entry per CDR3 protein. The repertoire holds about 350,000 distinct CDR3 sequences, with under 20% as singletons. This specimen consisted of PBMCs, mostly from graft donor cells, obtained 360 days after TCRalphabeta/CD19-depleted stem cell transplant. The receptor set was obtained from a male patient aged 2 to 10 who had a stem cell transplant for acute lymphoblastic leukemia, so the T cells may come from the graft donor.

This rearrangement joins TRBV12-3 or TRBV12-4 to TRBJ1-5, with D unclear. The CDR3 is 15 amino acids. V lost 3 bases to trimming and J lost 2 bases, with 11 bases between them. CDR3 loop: CASSLGRVRNQPQHF. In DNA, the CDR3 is TGTGCCAGCAGTTTGGGGAGGGTCCGCAATCAGCCCCAGCATTTT.

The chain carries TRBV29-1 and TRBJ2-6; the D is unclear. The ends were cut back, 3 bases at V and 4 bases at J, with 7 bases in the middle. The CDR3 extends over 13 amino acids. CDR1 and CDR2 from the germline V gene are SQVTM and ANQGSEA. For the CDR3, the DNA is TGCAGCGTTGATGGGCTAGGGGCCAACGTCCTGACTTTC. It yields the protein CSVDGLGANVLTF.

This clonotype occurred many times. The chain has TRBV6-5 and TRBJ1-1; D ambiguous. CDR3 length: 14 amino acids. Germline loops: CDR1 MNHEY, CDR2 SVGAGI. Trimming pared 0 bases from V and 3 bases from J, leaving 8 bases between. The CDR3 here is CASSYSDGDTEAFF. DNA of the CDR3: TGTGCCAGCAGTTACTCGGACGGAGACACTGAAGCTTTCTTT.

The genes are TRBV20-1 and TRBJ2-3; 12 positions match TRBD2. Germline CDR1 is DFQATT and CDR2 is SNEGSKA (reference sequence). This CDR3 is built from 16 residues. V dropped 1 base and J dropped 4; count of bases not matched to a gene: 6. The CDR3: CSARGLAGVSADTQYF. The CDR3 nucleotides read TGCAGTGCTAGAGGACTAGCGGGAGTATCGGCAGATACGCAGTATTTT.

DNA for the CDR3: TGTGCCAGCAGCTCCCCGGCGGGGATCACAGATACGCAGTATTTT. Residues: CASSSPAGITDTQYF. The V and J genes are TRBV12-3 or TRBV12-4 and TRBJ2-3; D perhaps matches TRBD2 (6 bases). The CDR3 extends over 15 amino acids. Deletions cut 6 bases from V and 2 bases from J, with 15 bases between.

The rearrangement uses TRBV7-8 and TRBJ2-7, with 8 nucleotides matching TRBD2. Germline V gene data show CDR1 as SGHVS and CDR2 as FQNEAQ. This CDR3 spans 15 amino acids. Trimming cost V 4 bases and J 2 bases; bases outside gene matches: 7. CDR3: CASSSPGLGTYEQYF. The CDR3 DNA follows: TGTGCCAGCAGCTCCCCGGGACTAGGAACCTACGAGCAGTACTTC.

This CDR3 is CASSSPLINEQYF. In DNA form, the CDR3 reads TGTGCCAGCAGCTCCCCCCTTATCAACGAGCAGTACTTC. The chain combines TRBV5-5 with TRBJ2-7; no clear D. Trimming removed 3 bases at V and 5 bases at J, with 12 bases between. The CDR3 sequence is 13 residues long. Germline V gives CDR1 SGHKS, CDR2 YYEKEE (reference sequence).

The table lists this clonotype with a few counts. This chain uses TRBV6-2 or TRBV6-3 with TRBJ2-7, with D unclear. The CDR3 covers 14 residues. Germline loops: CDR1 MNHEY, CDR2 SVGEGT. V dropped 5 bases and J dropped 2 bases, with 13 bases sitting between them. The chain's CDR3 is CASSHPGRTYEQYF. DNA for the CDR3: TGTGCCAGCAGTCATCCGGGCCGCACCTACGAGCAGTACTTC.